The sequence of this T cell receptor beta chain was determined in a study of identical twins. Study observations and caveats: A partial confounding effect on zero-insertion analyses could come from invariant MAIT and iNKT cells. Cord blood beta clonotypes present at high abundance carried fewer insertions; no such pattern appeared in memory repertoires.

This clonotype was seen only a few times. As yet, its antigen is unknown. A universal primer site came from template switching; cDNA carried unique molecular identifiers. TCRdb itself ran the 5' RACE reads through MiXCR, one entry per CDR3 protein. The sample has around 680,000 distinct CDR3 sequences, more than 6.5% seen once. Between the trimmed V and J ends, which lost 2 bases and 2 bases, there was a span of 12 bases. Germline-derived CDR1 and CDR2 are SGHTA and FQGTGA. This CDR3 has 15 residues. Healthy Caucasians provided all donations. This sample also appeared in a second study, on yellow fever vaccine responses in identical twins.

Sequencing was carried out using PBMCs. This TCR was recovered from a woman between 18 and 29 years old in good health. The V gene is TRBV7-3, the J gene TRBJ1-1; D unresolved. The CDR3 loop reads CASSLLGVSNTEAFF. As DNA, the CDR3 is TGTGCCAGCAGCTTATTAGGCGTCTCTAACACTGAAGCTTTCTTT.